Below are 7 T cell receptor beta chains sequenced from a single sample in a study of blood T cell repertoires in COVID-19. Sequencing was performed with immunoSEQ multiplex PCR; in TCRdb, only in-frame clones are kept and a portion is missing. The profile shows approximately 64,000 clones, over 75% of them singletons. The sequenced sample was peripheral blood. Receptors originate from a woman in her sixties or seventies with COVID-19, enrolled during active disease.

The V call is TRBV5-1, the J call TRBJ2-7; TRBD2 matches at 14 bases. CDR1 and CDR2 from the germline V gene are SGHRS and YFSETQ. The CDR3 extends over 15 amino acids. With V trimmed by 5 bases and J by 3 bases, 4 bases remained unmatched. The CDR3 here is CASRAGTSGGYEQYF. In nucleotides, the CDR3 is TGCGCCAGCAGGGCCGGGACTAGCGGGGGCTACGAGCAGTACTTC.

Here the CDR3 reads CASSYRQGPYEQYF. The CDR3 region has the DNA TGTGCCAGCAGCTACCGACAGGGCCCCTACGAGCAGTACTTC. This sequence joins TRBV7-8 and TRBJ2-7; 7 bases line up with TRBD1. Losses at the gene ends were 4 bases for V and 2 bases for J; bases not matched to a gene: 5. Germline V gene data show CDR1 as SGHVS and CDR2 as FQNEAQ. CDR3 size: 14 residues.

A few counts support this clone. The rearrangement joins TRBV19 to TRBJ1-2; 8 bases agree with TRBD1. CDR1 and CDR2 (germline): LNHDA, SQIVND (reference sequence). The ends lost 3 bases at V and 8 bases at J; junction bases unmatched: 8. This CDR3 is 14 amino acids long. CDR3 DNA: TGTGCCAGTAGTATTCAGGGGACAGGAAGAGGCTACACCTTC. Translated: CASSIQGTGRGYTF.

The count of this clone is one. The genes are TRBV7-9 and TRBJ2-7, with a tentative D call TRBD2 (7 bases). Germline V gives CDR1 SEHNR, CDR2 FQNEAQ (reference sequence). Deletions cut 5 bases from V and 6 bases from J, with 17 bases between. There are 14 residues in the CDR3. The CDR3: CASSLPHREGEQYF. DNA for the CDR3: TGTGCCAGCAGCCTTCCCCACAGGGAGGGCGAGCAGTACTTC.

CDR3 amino acids: CASSFVGQAETQYF. CDR3 DNA sequence: TGTGCCAGCAGCTTCGTCGGACAGGCTGAGACCCAGTACTTC. This chain joins TRBV11-2 and TRBJ2-5; 7 nucleotides align to TRBD1. This CDR3 has 14 residues. Germline V lookup: CDR1 SGHAT, CDR2 FQNNGV. Losses at the gene ends were 3 bases for V and 5 bases for J; bases not matched to a gene: 6.

The rearrangement uses TRBV5-1 and TRBJ2-7, with 8 nucleotides matching TRBD1. The V and J ends lost 3 bases and 2 bases, in that order; junction bases with no gene match: 4. Germline CDR1 SGHRS, CDR2 YFSETQ. The CDR3 is 14 residues long. CDR3 amino acids: CASSWRQGTYEQYF. The CDR3 region has the DNA TGCGCCAGCAGCTGGAGACAGGGGACCTACGAGCAGTACTTC.

The chain combines TRBV6-2 or TRBV6-3 with TRBJ1-5; D is unresolved. The length of the CDR3 is 16 residues. V was pared by 6 bases and J by 4 bases, with 19 bases between. Germline V CDR1 and CDR2: MNHEY, SVGEGT. CDR3 in amino acids: CASSLRGSSGNQPQHF. Written as DNA, the CDR3 is TGTGCCAGCAGCCTGCGCGGTTCTTCGGGGAATCAGCCCCAGCATTTT.